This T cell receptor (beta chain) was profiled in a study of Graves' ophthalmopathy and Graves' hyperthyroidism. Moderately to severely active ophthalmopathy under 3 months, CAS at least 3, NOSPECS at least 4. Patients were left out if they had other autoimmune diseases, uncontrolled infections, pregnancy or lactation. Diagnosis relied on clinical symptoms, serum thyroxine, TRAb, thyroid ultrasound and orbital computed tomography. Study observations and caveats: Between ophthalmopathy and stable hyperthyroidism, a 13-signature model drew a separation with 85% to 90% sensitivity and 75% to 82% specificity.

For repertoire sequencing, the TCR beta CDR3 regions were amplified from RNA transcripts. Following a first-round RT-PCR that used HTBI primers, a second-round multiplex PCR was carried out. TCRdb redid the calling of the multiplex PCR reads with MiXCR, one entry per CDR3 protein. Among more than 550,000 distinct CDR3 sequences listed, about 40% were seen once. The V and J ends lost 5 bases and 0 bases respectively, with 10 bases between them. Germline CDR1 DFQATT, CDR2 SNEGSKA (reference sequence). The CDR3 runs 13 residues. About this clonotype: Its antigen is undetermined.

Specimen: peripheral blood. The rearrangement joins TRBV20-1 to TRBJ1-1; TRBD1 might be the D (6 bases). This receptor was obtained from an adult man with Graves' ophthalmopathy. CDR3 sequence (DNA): TGCAGTGCTCAGGACAGCCTGAACACTGAAGCTTTCTTT. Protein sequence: CSAQDSLNTEAFF.